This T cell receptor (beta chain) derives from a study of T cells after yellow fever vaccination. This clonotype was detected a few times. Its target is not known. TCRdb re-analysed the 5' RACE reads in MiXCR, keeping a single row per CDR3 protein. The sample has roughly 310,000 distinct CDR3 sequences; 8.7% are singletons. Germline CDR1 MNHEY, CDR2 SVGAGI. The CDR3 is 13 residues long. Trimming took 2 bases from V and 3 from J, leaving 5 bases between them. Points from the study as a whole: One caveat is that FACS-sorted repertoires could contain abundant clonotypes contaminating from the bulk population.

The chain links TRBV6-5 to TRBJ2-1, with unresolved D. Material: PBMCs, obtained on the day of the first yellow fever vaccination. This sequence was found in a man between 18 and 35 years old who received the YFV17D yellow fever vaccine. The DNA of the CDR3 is TGTGCCAGCAGTTACCGGAACTACAATGAGCAGTTCTTC. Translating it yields CASSYRNYNEQFF.